This entry describes one T cell receptor (beta chain). The source of the sample is a study of control samples from healthy donors and cancer patients. Clones were read by immunoSEQ multiplex PCR, and TCRdb kept only the in-frame ones, dropping some. The table records roughly 92,000 clones, about 89% of them present only once. Trimming pared 3 bases from V and 10 bases from J, leaving 10 bases between. Germline V gene sequence: CDR1 SEHNR, CDR2 FQNEAQ (reference sequence). CDR3 length: 11 residues. Material: blood. The TCR sequence derives from a woman aged 55 to 70 in good health. The chain links TRBV7-9 to TRBJ2-7; the D is unclear. CDR3 residues: CASSFDGDQYF. The CDR3 DNA is TGTGCCAGCAGCTTCGACGGAGATCAGTACTTC.